This T cell receptor (beta chain) was documented in a study of patients and donors after allogeneic stem cell transplantation. V lost 3 bases to trimming and J lost 10 bases, with 14 bases between them. The CDR3 is 13 residues long. CDR1 is SGHVS, CDR2 FQNEAQ, per germline. TCRdb processed the RT-PCR reads anew with MiXCR; each CDR3 protein has one entry. The sample contains 200,000 to 250,000 distinct CDR3 sequences, around an eighth of which appear only once. The gene calls are TRBV7-8 and TRBJ2-3, with D uncertain. The origin of this receptor is a human donor who was either an allogeneic HSCT recipient or a stem cell or donor lymphocyte infusion donor (not recorded which). It is not recorded whose cells these are; they may come from a transplant donor. Sequences were obtained from blood, either unsorted or a sorted T cell fraction (not recorded which). CDR3 amino acids: CASSFQHPEAQYF. The CDR3 DNA reads TGTGCCAGCAGCTTTCAACATCCCGAGGCGCAGTATTTT.